This T cell receptor (beta chain) was captured in a study of beta chain features in type 1 diabetes. Across the study: There was similarity between patients and healthy donors in age, gender and cell yields.

This clone has a handful of counts. The antigen remains unidentified. The CDR3 runs 17 residues. V shed 2 bases and J shed 1 base, with 17 bases lying between them. Looked up from germline, CDR1 is KGHSH and CDR2 is LQKENI. Points from the study as a whole: Significant though moderate, a shortening of TCRB CDR3s appeared in all four CD4+ subsets of Type 1 diabetes patients.

Expressed TCRB transcripts were sequenced after all isolated RNA was converted to cDNA. The data were produced by immunoSEQ multiplex PCR, yet TCRdb's version contains in-frame clones alone and is incomplete. Of 600,000 to 700,000 clones in the sample, roughly 12% were seen once. The chain couples TRBV18 to TRBJ1-1; TRBD1 might be the D (6 bases). The clonotype comes from a young man with type 1 diabetes. The material sequenced was naive CD4+ T cells from blood. The CDR3 nucleotides read TGTGCCAGCTCACCATTTCGAGGGGGTGAAACGAACACTGAAGCTTTCTTT. Residues: CASSPFRGGETNTEAFF.